These 28 T cell receptor beta chains share one sample of origin, sequenced in a study of tumor-infiltrating lymphocytes in localized non-small cell lung cancer. The method was immunoSEQ multiplex PCR; TCRdb's version includes in-frame clones alone and lacks a portion of them. This sample carries around 12,000 clones, about 82% of them seen once, and the ten largest clones take 12%. What was sequenced was uninvolved lung tissue not adjacent to the tumor. Receptors originate from a human donor with non-small cell lung cancer.

This clone has just a few counts. The gene calls are TRBV7-3 and TRBJ2-1, with TRBD2 identical over 12 bases. In germline, CDR1 is SGHTA, CDR2 FQGTGA. V was pared by 0 bases and J by 6 bases, with 6 bases of the junction left unmatched. The CDR3 loop spans 17 amino acids. CDR3 protein: CASSLTPSGGAGNEQFF. For the CDR3, the DNA is TGTGCCAGCAGCTTAACGCCTAGCGGGGGGGCGGGCAATGAGCAGTTCTTC.

This clone has a single count. The rearrangement uses TRBV13 and TRBJ2-1, with 8 bases lining up with TRBD2. With 4 bases clipped from V and 6 bases from J, the junction kept 14 bases outside the gene matches. The CDR3 length is 17 residues. Germline V CDR1 and CDR2: PRHDT, FYEKMQ (reference sequence). The CDR3 protein is CASSYGWGGGPSNEQFF. CDR3 in DNA: TGTGCCAGCAGCTACGGATGGGGCGGGGGGCCCAGCAATGAGCAGTTCTTC.

The chain employs TRBV20-1 and TRBJ2-7, with D possibly matching TRBD2 (5 bases). V was cut by 1 base and J by 6 bases, with 7 bases left in between. The CDR3 has 11 residues. Germline CDR1 reads DFQATT; CDR2 reads SNEGSKA (reference sequence). The CDR3 reads CSARALAEQYF. The CDR3 DNA is TGCAGTGCTAGAGCCCTAGCCGAGCAGTACTTC.

In its sample, this clone was seen a few times. This sequence joins TRBV11-2 and TRBJ1-1, with unresolved D. CDR1 and CDR2 (germline): SGHAT, FQNNGV. The CDR3 consists of 13 residues. Trimming took 1 base from V and 1 from J, leaving 4 bases between them. The CDR3 DNA reads as TGTGCCAGCAGCTTAGGCGGGAACACTGAAGCTTTCTTT. Amino acids: CASSLGGNTEAFF.

V gene TRBV5-1 combines with J gene TRBJ2-7; D ambiguous. Germline V gene data show CDR1 as SGHRS and CDR2 as YFSETQ. The CDR3 contains 14 residues. V lost 2 bases, J lost 3 bases, and 12 bases lay in between. This CDR3 reads CASSFSSGIYEQYF. The CDR3 DNA reads as TGCGCCAGCAGCTTCTCTTCAGGAATCTACGAGCAGTACTTC.

This clone was found once. The gene calls are TRBV7-8 and TRBJ1-5, with D unresolved. Trimming cost V 1 base and J 3 bases, with 4 bases left between them. The germline CDR1 and CDR2 sequences are SGHVS and FQNEAQ. CDR3 length: 13 amino acids. CDR3 sequence reads: CASSLDPNQPQHF. The CDR3 DNA sequence: TGTGCCAGCAGCTTAGACCCCAATCAGCCCCAGCATTTT.

The chain combines TRBV27 with TRBJ1-5; 11 nucleotides line up with TRBD1. This CDR3 contains 17 residues. Germline V gives CDR1 MNHEY, CDR2 SMNVEV (reference sequence). Trimming cost V 10 bases and J 1 base; bases outside gene matches: 12. CDR3 DNA: TGTGCCACCCGGGACAGGGGGGGACCTGGGAGCAATCAGCCCCAGCATTTT. As protein: CATRDRGGPGSNQPQHF.

The rearrangement links TRBV4-3 to TRBJ2-2; no clear D. The CDR3 has 17 amino acids. Germline V gives CDR1 LGHNA, CDR2 YSLEER. The ends were cut back, 0 bases at V and 6 bases at J, with 17 bases in the middle. The CDR3: CASSQDEQLIYSGELFF. The CDR3 nucleotides read TGCGCCAGCAGCCAAGATGAACAGCTTATCTATTCCGGGGAGCTGTTTTTT.

The rearrangement links TRBV5-6 to TRBJ1-6, with a weak D call TRBD1 (5 bases). Germline V gene sequence: CDR1 SGHDT, CDR2 YYEEEE. Trimming cost V 2 bases and J 0 bases, with 12 bases left between them. This CDR3 has 17 residues. The CDR3 coding sequence is TGTGCCAGCAGCTTCCGGACAACTAGCTCCTATAATTCACCCCTCCACTTT. Translation gives CASSFRTTSSYNSPLHF.

The chain employs TRBV5-6 and TRBJ2-5; maybe TRBD1 (5 bases). V shed 2 bases and J shed 5 bases, with 10 bases lying between them. The germline gives CDR1 SGHDT, CDR2 YYEEEE. The CDR3 totals 13 residues. CDR3 sequence (DNA): TGTGCCAGCAGCTTAGGGGCAGGTGAGACCCAGTACTTC. Translating gives CASSLGAGETQYF. The complete variable domain, with remaining parts taken from reference TRBV5-6 and TRBJ2-5, reads DAGVTQSPTHLIKTRGQQVTLRCSPKSGHDTVSWYQQALGQGPQFIFQYYEEEERQRGNFPDRFSGHQFPNYSSELNVNALLLGDSALYLCASSLGAGETQYFGPGTRLLVL.

By share, this clone ranks as medium-sized. The rearrangement links TRBV7-8 to TRBJ1-5; 8 nucleotides match TRBD1. Per the germline V gene, CDR1 is SGHVS and CDR2 is FQNEAQ. This CDR3 spans 16 amino acids. Germline trimming cut 5 bases from V and 2 bases from J; bases unmatched to any gene: 8. The CDR3 spells CASSPGLTGGNQPQHF. In DNA form, the CDR3 reads TGTGCCAGCAGCCCCGGGTTGACAGGGGGCAATCAGCCCCAGCATTTT.

The CDR3 is CASVTGGSNYGYTF. CDR3 bases: TGTGCCAGTGTAACAGGGGGATCTAACTATGGCTACACCTTC. The chain has TRBV19 and TRBJ1-2; 8 nucleotides line up with TRBD1. In germline, CDR1 is LNHDA, CDR2 SQIVND (reference sequence). J lost 0 bases, V lost 8 bases, and 5 bases had no gene match. This CDR3 is built from 14 residues.

The J gene is TRBJ2-6, the V gene TRBV14; a possible D gene is TRBD1 (6 bases). Germline CDR1 and CDR2: SGHDN and FVKESK. The germline V and J ends were trimmed by 5 bases and 0 bases, with 14 bases remaining between them. The CDR3 sequence is 17 residues long. The CDR3 DNA reads TGTGCCAGCAGCATTACAGGGACCACCTCTGGGGCCAACGTCCTGACTTTC. This translates into CASSITGTTSGANVLTF.

The rearrangement joins TRBV6-6 to TRBJ1-5; D possibly corresponds to TRBD1 (6 bases). Trimming left V 2 bases short and J 11 bases short, with 10 bases between. This CDR3 is 12 amino acids long. Germline V gene sequence: CDR1 MNHNY, CDR2 SVGAGI (reference sequence). This CDR3 reads CASSYEGGAQHF. DNA of the CDR3: TGTGCCAGCAGTTACGAAGGGGGGGCCCAGCATTTT.

The rearrangement uses TRBV5-4 and TRBJ2-3; 7 bases fit TRBD2. The CDR3 contains 19 residues. The germline gives CDR1 SGHNT, CDR2 YYREEE (reference sequence). The junction had 14 bases not matched to a gene; V was cut back by 1 base and J by 0 bases. The CDR3 region is CASSLLLTGGKTSTDTQYF. DNA for the CDR3: TGTGCCAGCAGCTTGCTCCTTACCGGGGGGAAAACTAGCACAGATACGCAGTATTTT.

The chain links TRBV4-3 to TRBJ1-4; 7 nucleotides line up with TRBD1. Looked up from germline, CDR1 is LGHNA and CDR2 is YSLEER. J lost 8 bases, V lost 0 bases, and 6 bases had no gene match. The CDR3 totals 15 residues. CDR3 in DNA: TGCGCCAGCAGCCAAGATTTACAGGGGAGCGAAAAACTGTTTTTT. Amino acid sequence: CASSQDLQGSEKLFF.

V and J are TRBV5-6 and TRBJ1-1; D is uncertain. Trimming pared 1 base from V and 5 bases from J, leaving 18 bases between. The CDR3 totals 16 residues. CDR1 is SGHDT and CDR2 is YYEEEE in the germline V gene. The CDR3 DNA is TGTGCCAGCAGCTTGTTTTGGTTAGGCACCCAAACTGAAGCTTTCTTT. It specifies CASSLFWLGTQTEAFF. The full variable domain, with the rest looked up from reference TRBV5-6 and TRBJ1-1, is DAGVTQSPTHLIKTRGQQVTLRCSPKSGHDTVSWYQQALGQGPQFIFQYYEEEERQRGNFPDRFSGHQFPNYSSELNVNALLLGDSALYLCASSLFWLGTQTEAFFGQGTRLTVV.

V gene TRBV7-8 combines with J gene TRBJ2-6, with 7 bases lining up with TRBD1. CDR1 and CDR2 from the germline V gene are SGHVS and FQNEAQ. The trim removed 5 bases at V and 0 bases at J, leaving 10 bases unmatched. This CDR3 is built from 18 residues. CDR3 sequence: CASSPRPGQNSGANVLTF. The CDR3 nucleotides are TGTGCCAGCAGCCCTCGTCCGGGACAGAACTCTGGGGCCAACGTCCTGACTTTC.

The V and J genes are TRBV6-4 and TRBJ1-2; TRBD1 might be the D (5 bases). Germline CDR1 is MRHNA and CDR2 is SNTAGT. V dropped 10 bases and J dropped 2 bases, with 14 bases sitting between them. This CDR3 spans 13 amino acids. CDR3 region: CATPGRGNYGYTF. As DNA, the CDR3 is TGTGCCACCCCAGGTAGGGGAAACTATGGCTACACCTTC.

The V call is TRBV5-6, the J call TRBJ1-6; D is undetermined. The V gene lost 0 bases and the J gene lost 10 bases, with 8 bases spanning the gap. This CDR3 is built from 13 residues. Germline CDR1 and CDR2: SGHDT and YYEEEE. This CDR3 is CASSLALDSPLHF. CDR3 in DNA: TGTGCCAGCAGCTTGGCTTTGGACTCACCCCTCCACTTT.

The chain has TRBV5-5 and TRBJ2-7; no clear D gene. The CDR3 has 13 amino acids. Deletions cut 0 bases from V and 3 bases from J, with 7 bases between. CDR1 and CDR2 from the germline V gene are SGHKS and YYEKEE (reference sequence). CDR3 sequence: CASSLDVSYEQYF. The CDR3 DNA is TGTGCCAGCAGCTTGGATGTCAGCTACGAGCAGTACTTC.

This clone appeared once. The chain links TRBV4-3 to TRBJ2-1; perhaps TRBD2 as D (5 bases). Trimming left V 0 bases short and J 9 bases short, with 12 bases between. This CDR3 has 14 residues. Germline V lookup: CDR1 LGHNA, CDR2 YSLEER. The CDR3 coding sequence is TGCGCCAGCAGCCAAGAAAGTTTGGGGAGTGAGCAGTTCTTC. Amino acids: CASSQESLGSEQFF.

The table lists this clone with a count of one. This sequence joins TRBV10-1 and TRBJ1-5, with D uncertain. The V gene lost 6 bases and the J gene lost 4 bases, with 10 bases spanning the gap. In germline, CDR1 is WNHNN, CDR2 SYGVQD (reference sequence). This CDR3 region has 13 residues. The CDR3 sequence is CASSPTRNQPQHF. The CDR3 nucleotides are TGCGCCAGCAGCCCGACAAGGAATCAGCCCCAGCATTTT.

V gene TRBV6-6 combines with J gene TRBJ2-7; TRBD1 matches 7 bases. Germline V gene sequence: CDR1 MNHNY, CDR2 SVGAGI (reference sequence). V shed 0 bases and J 1 base; nucleotides not matched to a gene: 6. The length of the CDR3 is 16 residues. Here the CDR3 reads CASSYSTGDVSYEQYF. The CDR3 coding sequence is TGTGCCAGCAGTTACTCCACAGGGGATGTGTCCTACGAGCAGTACTTC.

The chain recombines TRBV5-1 with TRBJ2-1; 7 positions match TRBD2. Germline values: CDR1 SGHRS, CDR2 YFSETQ. The CDR3 length is 14 residues. J lost 0 bases, V lost 7 bases, and 4 bases had no gene match. In DNA form, the CDR3 reads TGCGCCAGCGGGGAGGGGAGCTCCTACAATGAGCAGTTCTTC. Amino acids: CASGEGSSYNEQFF.

This sequence joins TRBV4-1 and TRBJ2-3; 10 bases line up with TRBD2. The CDR3 is 16 amino acids. CDR1 is MGHRA, CDR2 YSYEKL, per germline. The V segment lost 0 bases and the J segment 3 bases; nucleotides outside the gene matches: 3. The CDR3 region is CASSQEVAGGTDTQYF. The DNA for the CDR3 is TGCGCCAGCAGCCAAGAGGTAGCGGGGGGTACAGATACGCAGTATTTT.

The rearrangement links TRBV10-3 to TRBJ1-5; no clear D. The CDR3 runs to 14 residues. The ends were cut back, 3 bases at V and 3 bases at J, with 9 bases in the middle. The germline V gene encodes CDR1 ENHRY and CDR2 SYGVKD. This CDR3 reads CAISDLGDNQPQHF. The CDR3 DNA is TGTGCCATCAGTGACTTGGGTGACAATCAGCCCCAGCATTTT.

The chain has TRBV9 and TRBJ2-3; weak D call: TRBD2 (6 bases). The CDR3 spans 15 residues. V lost 4 bases to trimming and J lost 2 bases, with 14 bases between them. In germline, CDR1 is SGDLS, CDR2 YYNGEE. For the CDR3, the DNA is TGTGCCAGCAGCCAGTCGGTAGCGGCCACAGATACGCAGTATTTT. It yields the protein CASSQSVAATDTQYF. The full variable domain, in which reference TRBV9 and TRBJ2-3 provide the parts outside the CDR3, is DSGVTQTPKHLITATGQRVTLRCSPRSGDLSVYWYQQSLDQGLQFLIQYYNGEERAKGNILERFSAQQFPDLHSELNLSSLELGDSALYFCASSQSVAATDTQYFGPGTRLTVL.